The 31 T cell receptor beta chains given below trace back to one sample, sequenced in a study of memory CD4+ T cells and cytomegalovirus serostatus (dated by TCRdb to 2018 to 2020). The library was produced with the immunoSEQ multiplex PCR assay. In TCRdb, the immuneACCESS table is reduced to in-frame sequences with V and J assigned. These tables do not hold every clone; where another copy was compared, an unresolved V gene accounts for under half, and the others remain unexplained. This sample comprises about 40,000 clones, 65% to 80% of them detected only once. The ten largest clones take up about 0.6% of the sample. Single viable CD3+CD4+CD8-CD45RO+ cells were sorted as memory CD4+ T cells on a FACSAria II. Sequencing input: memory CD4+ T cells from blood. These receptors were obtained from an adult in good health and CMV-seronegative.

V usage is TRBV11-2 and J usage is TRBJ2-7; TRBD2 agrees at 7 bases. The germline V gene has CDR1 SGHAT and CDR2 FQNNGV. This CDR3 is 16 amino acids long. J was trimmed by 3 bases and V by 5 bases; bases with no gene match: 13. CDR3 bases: TGTGCCAGCAGCCCGCCCGGACTAGTCGCCGGCTACGAGCAGTACTTC. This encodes CASSPPGLVAGYEQYF.

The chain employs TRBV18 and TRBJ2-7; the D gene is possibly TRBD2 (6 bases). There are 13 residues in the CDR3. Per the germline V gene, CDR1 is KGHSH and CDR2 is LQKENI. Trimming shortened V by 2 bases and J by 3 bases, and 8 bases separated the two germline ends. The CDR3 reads CASSPGGVYEQYF. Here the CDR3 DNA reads TGTGCCAGCTCACCAGGCGGGGTCTACGAGCAGTACTTC.

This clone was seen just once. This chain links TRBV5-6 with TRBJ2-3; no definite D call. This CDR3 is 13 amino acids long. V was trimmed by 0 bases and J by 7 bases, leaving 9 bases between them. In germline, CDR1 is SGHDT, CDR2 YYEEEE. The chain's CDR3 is CASSLGPFNTQYF. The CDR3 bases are TGTGCCAGCAGCTTGGGCCCGTTCAATACGCAGTATTTT.

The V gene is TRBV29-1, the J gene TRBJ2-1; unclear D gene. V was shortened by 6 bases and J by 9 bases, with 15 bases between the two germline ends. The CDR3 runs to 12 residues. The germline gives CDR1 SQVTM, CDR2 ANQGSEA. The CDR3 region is CSVRQSSFEQFF. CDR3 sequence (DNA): TGCAGCGTCCGGCAAAGTTCCTTTGAGCAGTTCTTC.

The CDR3 loop reads CASKATGGVYSNQPQHF. The CDR3 DNA reads TGTGCCAGCAAGGCGACAGGGGGCGTCTATAGCAATCAGCCCCAGCATTTT. This chain connects TRBV28 to TRBJ1-5; 10 bases map to TRBD1. J was trimmed by 0 bases and V by 7 bases; bases with no gene match: 9. The length of the CDR3 is 17 residues. From germline, CDR1 is MDHEN and CDR2 SYDVKM.

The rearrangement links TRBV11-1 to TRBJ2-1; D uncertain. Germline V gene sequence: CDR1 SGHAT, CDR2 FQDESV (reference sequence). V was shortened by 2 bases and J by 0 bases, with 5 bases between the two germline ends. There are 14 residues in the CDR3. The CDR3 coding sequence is TGTGCCAGCAGCTTAATAAGCTCCTACAATGAGCAGTTCTTC. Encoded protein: CASSLISSYNEQFF.

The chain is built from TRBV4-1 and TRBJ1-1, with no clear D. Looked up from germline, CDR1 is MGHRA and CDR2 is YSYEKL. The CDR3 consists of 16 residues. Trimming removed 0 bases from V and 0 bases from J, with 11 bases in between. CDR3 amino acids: CASSQDPGYLNTEAFF. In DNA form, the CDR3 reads TGCGCCAGCAGCCAAGATCCCGGATACTTGAACACTGAAGCTTTCTTT.

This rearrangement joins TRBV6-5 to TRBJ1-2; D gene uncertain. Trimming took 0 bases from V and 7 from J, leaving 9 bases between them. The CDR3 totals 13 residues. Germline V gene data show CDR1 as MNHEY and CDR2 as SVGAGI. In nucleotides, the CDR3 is TGTGCCAGCAGTTACTCGAATTGGTTTGGCTACACCTTC. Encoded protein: CASSYSNWFGYTF.

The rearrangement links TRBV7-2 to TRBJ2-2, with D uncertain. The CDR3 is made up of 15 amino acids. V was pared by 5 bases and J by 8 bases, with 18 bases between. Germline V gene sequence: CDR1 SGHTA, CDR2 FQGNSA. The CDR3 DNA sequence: TGTGCCAGCAGCCGAGGTCCGGCAGGAAAGGGGGAGCTGTTTTTT. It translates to CASSRGPAGKGELFF.

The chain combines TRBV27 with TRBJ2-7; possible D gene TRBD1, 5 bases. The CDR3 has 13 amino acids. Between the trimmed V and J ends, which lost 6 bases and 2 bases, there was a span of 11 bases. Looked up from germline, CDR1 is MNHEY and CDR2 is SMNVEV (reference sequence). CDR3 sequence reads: CASSRRVPYEQYF. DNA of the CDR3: TGTGCCAGCAGCCGCAGGGTACCCTACGAGCAGTACTTC.

CDR3: CASSRRQDGGRLFF. The CDR3 bases are TGTGCCAGCAGTCGTCGTCAGGACGGGGGTAGGCTGTTTTTT. The chain uses TRBV6-6 and TRBJ1-4; D may be TRBD1 (5 bases). The CDR3 sequence is 14 residues long. Trimming removed 5 bases from V and 14 bases from J, with 21 bases in between. CDR1 and CDR2 (germline): MNHNY, SVGAGI (reference sequence).

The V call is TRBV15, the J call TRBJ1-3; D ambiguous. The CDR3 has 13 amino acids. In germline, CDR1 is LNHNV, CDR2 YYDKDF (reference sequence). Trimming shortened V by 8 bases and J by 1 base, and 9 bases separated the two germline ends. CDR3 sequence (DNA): TGTGCCACCTCCAGGATATCTGGAAACACCATATATTTT. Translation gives CATSRISGNTIYF.

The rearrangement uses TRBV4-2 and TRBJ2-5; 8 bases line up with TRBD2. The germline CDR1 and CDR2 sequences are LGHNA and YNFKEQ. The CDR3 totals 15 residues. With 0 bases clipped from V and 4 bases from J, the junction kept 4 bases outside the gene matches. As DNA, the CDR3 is TGTGCCAGCAGCCAAGATATCCTAGCGGGAGAGACCCAGTACTTC. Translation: CASSQDILAGETQYF.

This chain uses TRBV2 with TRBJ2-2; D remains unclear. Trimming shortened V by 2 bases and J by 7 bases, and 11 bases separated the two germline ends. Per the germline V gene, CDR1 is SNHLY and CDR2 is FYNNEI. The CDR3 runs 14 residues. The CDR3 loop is CASSERSRNGELFF. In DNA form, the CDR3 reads TGTGCCAGCAGTGAACGAAGTCGGAACGGGGAGCTGTTTTTT.

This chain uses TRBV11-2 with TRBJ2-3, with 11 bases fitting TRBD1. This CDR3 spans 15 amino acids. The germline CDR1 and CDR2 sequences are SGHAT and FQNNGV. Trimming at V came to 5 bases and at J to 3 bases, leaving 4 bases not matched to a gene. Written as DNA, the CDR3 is TGTGCCAGCAGCGACCGGGACAGGGGGACAGATACGCAGTATTTT. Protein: CASSDRDRGTDTQYF. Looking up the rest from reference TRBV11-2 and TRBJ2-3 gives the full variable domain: EAGVAQSPRYKIIEKRQSVAFWCNPISGHATLYWYQQILGQGPKLLIQFQNNGVVDDSQLPKDRFSAERLKGVDSTLKIQPAKLEDSAVYLCASSDRDRGTDTQYFGPGTRLTVL.

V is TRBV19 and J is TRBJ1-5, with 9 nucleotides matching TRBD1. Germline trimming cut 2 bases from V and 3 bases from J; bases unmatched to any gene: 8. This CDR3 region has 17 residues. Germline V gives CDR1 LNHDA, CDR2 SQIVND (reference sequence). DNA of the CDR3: TGTGCCAGTAGTATAAGGAGGGGACAGGGAGACAATCAGCCCCAGCATTTT. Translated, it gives CASSIRRGQGDNQPQHF.

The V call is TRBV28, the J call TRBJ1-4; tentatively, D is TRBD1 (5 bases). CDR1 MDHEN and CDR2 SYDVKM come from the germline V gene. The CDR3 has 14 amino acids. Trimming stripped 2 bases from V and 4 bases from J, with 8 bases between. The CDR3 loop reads CASSLGGVNEKLFF. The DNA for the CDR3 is TGTGCCAGCAGTTTAGGGGGTGTTAATGAAAAACTGTTTTTT.

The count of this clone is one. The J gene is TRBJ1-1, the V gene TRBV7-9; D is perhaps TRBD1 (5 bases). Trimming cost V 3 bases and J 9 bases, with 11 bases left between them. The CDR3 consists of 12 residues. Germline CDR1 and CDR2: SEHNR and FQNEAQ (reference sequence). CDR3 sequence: CASSLSGTQAFF. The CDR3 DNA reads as TGTGCCAGCAGCTTGAGTGGGACCCAAGCTTTCTTT. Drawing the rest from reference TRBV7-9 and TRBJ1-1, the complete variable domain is DTGVSQNPRHKITKRGQNVTFRCDPISEHNRLYWYRQTLGQGPEFLTYFQNEAQLEKSRLLSDRFSAERPKGSFSTLEIQRTEQGDSAMYLCASSLSGTQAFFGQGTRLTVV.

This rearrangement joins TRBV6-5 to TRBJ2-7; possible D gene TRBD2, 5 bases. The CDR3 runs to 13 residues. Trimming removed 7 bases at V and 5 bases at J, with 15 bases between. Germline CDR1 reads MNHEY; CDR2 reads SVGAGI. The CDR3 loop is CASTPRVGNEQYF. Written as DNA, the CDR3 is TGTGCCAGCACCCCGAGGGTGGGCAACGAGCAGTACTTC.

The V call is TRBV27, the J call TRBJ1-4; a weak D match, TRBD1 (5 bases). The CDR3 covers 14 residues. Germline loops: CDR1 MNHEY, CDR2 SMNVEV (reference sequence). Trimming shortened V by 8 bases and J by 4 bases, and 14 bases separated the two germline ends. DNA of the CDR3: TGTGCCAGCGGCAGACAGAGCCTTAATGAAAAACTGTTTTTT. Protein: CASGRQSLNEKLFF.

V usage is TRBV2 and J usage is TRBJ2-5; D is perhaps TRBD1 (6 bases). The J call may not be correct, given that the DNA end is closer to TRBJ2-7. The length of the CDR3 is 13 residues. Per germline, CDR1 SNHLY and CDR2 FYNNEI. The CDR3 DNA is TGTGCCAGCAATGGGGGCGTCTGGAACGAGCAGTACTTC. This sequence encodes CASNGGVWNEQYF.

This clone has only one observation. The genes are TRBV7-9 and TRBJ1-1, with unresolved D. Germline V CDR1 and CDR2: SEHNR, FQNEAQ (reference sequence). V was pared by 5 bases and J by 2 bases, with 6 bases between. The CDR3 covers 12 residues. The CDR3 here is CASSITNTEAFF. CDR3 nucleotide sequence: TGTGCCAGCAGCATCACTAACACTGAAGCTTTCTTT. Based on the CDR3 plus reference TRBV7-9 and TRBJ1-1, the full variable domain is DTGVSQNPRHKITKRGQNVTFRCDPISEHNRLYWYRQTLGQGPEFLTYFQNEAQLEKSRLLSDRFSAERPKGSFSTLEIQRTEQGDSAMYLCASSITNTEAFFGQGTRLTVV.

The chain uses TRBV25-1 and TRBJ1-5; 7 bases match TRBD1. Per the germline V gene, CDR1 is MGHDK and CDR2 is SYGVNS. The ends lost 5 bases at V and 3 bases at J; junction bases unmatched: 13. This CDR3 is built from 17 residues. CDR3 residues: CASSTRQGPHINQPQHF. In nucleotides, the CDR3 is TGTGCCAGCAGTACTCGACAGGGACCCCATATCAATCAGCCCCAGCATTTT.

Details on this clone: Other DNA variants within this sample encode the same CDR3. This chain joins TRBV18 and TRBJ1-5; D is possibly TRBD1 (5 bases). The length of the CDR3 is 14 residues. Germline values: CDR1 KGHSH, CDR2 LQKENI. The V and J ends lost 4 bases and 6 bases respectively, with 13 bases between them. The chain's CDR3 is CASSQDSVGQPQHF. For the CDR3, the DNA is TGTGCCAGCTCACAAGACAGTGTTGGTCAGCCCCAGCATTTT.

The CDR3 DNA follows: TGTGCCAGCAGCGACAGGACTCACTATGGCTACACCTTC. It yields the protein CASSDRTHYGYTF. V is TRBV7-9 and J is TRBJ1-2, with D tentatively TRBD1 (6 bases). The V gene lost 5 bases and the J gene lost 3 bases, with 10 bases spanning the gap. The length of the CDR3 is 13 residues. In germline, CDR1 is SEHNR, CDR2 FQNEAQ (reference sequence).

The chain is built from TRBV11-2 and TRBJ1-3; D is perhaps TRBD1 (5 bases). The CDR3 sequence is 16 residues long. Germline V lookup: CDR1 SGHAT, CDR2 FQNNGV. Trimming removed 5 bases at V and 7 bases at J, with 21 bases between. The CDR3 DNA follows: TGTGCCAGCAGCCCCCAGGGACTCTCCGCTCGGAACACCATATATTTT. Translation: CASSPQGLSARNTIYF.

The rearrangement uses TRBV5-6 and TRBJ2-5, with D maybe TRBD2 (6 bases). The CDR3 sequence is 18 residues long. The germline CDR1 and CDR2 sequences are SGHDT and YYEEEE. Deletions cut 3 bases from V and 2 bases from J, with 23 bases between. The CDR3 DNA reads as TGTGCCAGCAGCTCCCTAAGGATTGGGCGGGGTATTCAAGAGACCCAGTACTTC. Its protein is CASSSLRIGRGIQETQYF.

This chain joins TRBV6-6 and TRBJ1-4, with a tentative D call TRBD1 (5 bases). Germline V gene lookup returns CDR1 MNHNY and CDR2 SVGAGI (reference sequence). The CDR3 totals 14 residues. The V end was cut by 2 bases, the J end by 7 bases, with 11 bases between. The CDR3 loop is CASSYTQGIEKLFF. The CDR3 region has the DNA TGTGCCAGCAGTTACACTCAGGGAATTGAAAAACTGTTTTTT.

This CDR3 is CATSRDRTDRTTNEKLFF. The CDR3 bases are TGTGCCACCAGCAGAGATCGAACCGACCGAACAACTAATGAAAAACTGTTTTTT. This rearrangement joins TRBV15 to TRBJ1-4; no clear D gene. V was trimmed by 0 bases and J by 0 bases, leaving 14 bases between them. Germline CDR1 LNHNV, CDR2 YYDKDF (reference sequence). CDR3 size: 18 residues.

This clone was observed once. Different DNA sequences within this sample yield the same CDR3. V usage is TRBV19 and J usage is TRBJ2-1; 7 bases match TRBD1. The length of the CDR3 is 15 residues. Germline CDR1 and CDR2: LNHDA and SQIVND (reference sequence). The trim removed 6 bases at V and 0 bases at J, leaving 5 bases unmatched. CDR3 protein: CASSPDRSSYNEQFF. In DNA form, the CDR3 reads TGTGCCAGTAGCCCGGACAGGAGCTCCTACAATGAGCAGTTCTTC.

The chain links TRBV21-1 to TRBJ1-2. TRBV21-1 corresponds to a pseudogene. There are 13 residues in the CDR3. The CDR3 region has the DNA TGTGCCAGCGGAACAGTGGGGAGCTATGGCTACACCTTC. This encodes CASGTVGSYGYTF.